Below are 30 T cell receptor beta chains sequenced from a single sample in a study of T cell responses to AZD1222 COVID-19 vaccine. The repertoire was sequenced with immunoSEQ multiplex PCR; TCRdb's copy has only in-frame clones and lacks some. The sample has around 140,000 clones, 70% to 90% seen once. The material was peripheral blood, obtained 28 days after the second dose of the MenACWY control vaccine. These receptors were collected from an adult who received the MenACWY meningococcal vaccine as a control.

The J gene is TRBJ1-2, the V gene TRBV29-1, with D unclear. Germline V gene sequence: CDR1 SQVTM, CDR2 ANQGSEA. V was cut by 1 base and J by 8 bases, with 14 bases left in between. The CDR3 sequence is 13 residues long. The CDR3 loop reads CSVEAGVSRGYTF. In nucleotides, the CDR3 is TGCAGCGTTGAAGCTGGGGTATCTAGGGGCTACACCTTC.

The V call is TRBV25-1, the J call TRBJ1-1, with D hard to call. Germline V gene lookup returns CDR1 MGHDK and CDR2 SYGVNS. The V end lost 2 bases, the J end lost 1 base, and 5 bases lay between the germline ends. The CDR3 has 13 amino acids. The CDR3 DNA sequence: TGTGCCAGCAGTGAAGCAGGGAACACTGAAGCTTTCTTT. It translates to CASSEAGNTEAFF.

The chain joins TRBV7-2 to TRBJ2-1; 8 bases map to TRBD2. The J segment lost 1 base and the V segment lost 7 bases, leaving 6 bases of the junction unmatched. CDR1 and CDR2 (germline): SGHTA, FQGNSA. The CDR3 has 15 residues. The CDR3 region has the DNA TGTGCCAGCAATAAACGGGGGGGATCCTACAATGAGCAGTTCTTC. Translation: CASNKRGGSYNEQFF.

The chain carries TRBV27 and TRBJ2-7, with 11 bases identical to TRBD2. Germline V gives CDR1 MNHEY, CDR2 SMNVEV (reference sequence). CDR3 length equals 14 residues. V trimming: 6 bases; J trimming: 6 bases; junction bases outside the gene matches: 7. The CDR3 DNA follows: TGTGCCAGCAGAAATAGCGGGAGGGTCCTCGAGCAGTACTTC. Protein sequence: CASRNSGRVLEQYF.

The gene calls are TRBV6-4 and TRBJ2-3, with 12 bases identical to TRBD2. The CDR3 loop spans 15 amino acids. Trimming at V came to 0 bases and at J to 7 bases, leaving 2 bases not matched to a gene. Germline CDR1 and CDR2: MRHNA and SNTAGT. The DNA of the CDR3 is TGTGCCAGCAGTGACTCTACTAGCGGGGGGCATACGCAGTATTTT. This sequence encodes CASSDSTSGGHTQYF.

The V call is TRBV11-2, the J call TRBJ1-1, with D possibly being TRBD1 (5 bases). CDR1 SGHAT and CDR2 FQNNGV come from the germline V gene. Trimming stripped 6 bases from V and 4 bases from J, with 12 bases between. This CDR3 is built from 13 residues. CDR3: CASSFQGATEAFF. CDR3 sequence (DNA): TGTGCCAGCAGTTTCCAGGGCGCCACTGAAGCTTTCTTT.

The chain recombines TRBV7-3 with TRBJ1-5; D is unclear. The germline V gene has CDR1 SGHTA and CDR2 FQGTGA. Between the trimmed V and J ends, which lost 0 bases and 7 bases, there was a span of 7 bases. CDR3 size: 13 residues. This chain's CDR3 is CASSLTLGQPQHF. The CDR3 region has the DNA TGTGCCAGCAGCTTAACGTTGGGGCAGCCCCAGCATTTT.

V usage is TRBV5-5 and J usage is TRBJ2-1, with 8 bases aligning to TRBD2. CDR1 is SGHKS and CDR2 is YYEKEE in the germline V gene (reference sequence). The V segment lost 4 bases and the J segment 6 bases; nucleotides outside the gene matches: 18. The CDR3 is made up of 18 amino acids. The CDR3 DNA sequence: TGTGCCAGCAGCGCCCGCAGCGGGAGTACTCTTACCGGCAATGAGCAGTTCTTC. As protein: CASSARSGSTLTGNEQFF.

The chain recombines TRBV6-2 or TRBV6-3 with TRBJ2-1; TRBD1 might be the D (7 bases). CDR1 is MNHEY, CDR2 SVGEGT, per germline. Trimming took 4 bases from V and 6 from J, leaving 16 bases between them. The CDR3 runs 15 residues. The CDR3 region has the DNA TGTGCCAGCAGTTCTGGGGGGACAGCATTCAATGAGCAGTTCTTC. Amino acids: CASSSGGTAFNEQFF.

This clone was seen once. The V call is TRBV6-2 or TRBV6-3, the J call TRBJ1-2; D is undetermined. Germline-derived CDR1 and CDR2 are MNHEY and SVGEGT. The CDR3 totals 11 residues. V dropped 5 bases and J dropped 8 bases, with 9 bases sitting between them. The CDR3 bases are TGTGCCAGCAGTCACCTGCTGGGCTACACCTTC. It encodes CASSHLLGYTF.

CDR3 region: CASSQATFSGNTIYF. The CDR3, as DNA: TGTGCCAGCAGCCAAGCAACCTTCTCTGGAAACACCATATATTTT. This rearrangement joins TRBV14 to TRBJ1-3, with D unclear. The germline CDR1 and CDR2 sequences are SGHDN and FVKESK. The V and J ends lost 1 base and 0 bases respectively, with 7 bases between them. CDR3 length: 15 residues.

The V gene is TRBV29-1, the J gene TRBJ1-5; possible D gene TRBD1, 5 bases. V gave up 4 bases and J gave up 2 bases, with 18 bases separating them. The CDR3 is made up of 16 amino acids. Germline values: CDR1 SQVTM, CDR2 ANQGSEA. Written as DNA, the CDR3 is TGCAGCGTTGTGTCAGGTCGGAGGGGCCGCAATCAGCCCCAGCATTTT. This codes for CSVVSGRRGRNQPQHF. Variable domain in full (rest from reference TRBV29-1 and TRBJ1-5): SAVISQKPSRDICQRGTSLTIQCQVDSQVTMMFWYRQQPGQSLTLIATANQGSEATYESGFVIDKFPISRPNLTFSTLTVSNMSPEDSSIYLCSVVSGRRGRNQPQHFGDGTRLSIL.

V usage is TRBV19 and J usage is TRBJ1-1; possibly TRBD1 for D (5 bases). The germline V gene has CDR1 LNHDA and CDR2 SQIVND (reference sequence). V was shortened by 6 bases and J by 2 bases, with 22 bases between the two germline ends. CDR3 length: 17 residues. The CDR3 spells CASSPLGDSGGNTEAFF. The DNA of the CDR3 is TGTGCCAGTAGCCCCCTCGGGGATTCGGGGGGAAACACTGAAGCTTTCTTT.

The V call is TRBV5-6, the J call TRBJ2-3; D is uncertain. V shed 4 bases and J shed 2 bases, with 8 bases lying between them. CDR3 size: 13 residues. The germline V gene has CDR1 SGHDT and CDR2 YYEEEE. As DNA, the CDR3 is TGTGCCAGCAGCATAGGGAACACAGATACGCAGTATTTT. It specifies CASSIGNTDTQYF.

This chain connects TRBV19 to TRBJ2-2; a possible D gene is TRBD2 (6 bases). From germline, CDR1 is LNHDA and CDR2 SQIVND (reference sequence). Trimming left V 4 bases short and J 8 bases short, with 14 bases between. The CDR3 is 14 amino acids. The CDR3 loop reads CASSTRDFGGELFF. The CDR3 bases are TGTGCCAGTAGTACGAGGGACTTTGGGGGGGAGCTGTTTTTT.

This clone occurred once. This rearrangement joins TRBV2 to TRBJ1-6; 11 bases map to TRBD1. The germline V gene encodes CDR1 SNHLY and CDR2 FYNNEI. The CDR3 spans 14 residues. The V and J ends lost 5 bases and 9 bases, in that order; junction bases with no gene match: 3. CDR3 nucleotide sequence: TGTGCCAGCAGTTGGGGACAGGGGGGTTCACCCCTCCACTTT. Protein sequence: CASSWGQGGSPLHF.

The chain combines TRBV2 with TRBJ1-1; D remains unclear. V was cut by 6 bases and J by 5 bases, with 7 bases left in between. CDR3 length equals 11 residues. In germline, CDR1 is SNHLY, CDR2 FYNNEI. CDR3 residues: CASRSTTEAFF. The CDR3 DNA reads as TGTGCCAGCAGGTCCACAACTGAAGCTTTCTTT.

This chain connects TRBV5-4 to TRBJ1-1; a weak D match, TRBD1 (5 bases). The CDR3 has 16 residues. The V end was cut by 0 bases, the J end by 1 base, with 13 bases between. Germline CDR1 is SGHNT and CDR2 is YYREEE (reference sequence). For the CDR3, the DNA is TGTGCCAGCAGCTTGGGGGCAGGGATGACGAACACTGAAGCTTTCTTT. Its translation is CASSLGAGMTNTEAFF.

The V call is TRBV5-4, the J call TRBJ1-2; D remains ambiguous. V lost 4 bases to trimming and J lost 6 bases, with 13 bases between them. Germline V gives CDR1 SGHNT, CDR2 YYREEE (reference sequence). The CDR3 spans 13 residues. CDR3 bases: TGTGCCAGCAGCCCGGAAAGGGAAGATGGCTACACCTTC. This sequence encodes CASSPEREDGYTF.

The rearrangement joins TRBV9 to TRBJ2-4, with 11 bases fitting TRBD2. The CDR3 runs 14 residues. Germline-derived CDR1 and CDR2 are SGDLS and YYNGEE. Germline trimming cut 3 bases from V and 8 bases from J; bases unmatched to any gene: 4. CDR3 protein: CASSETSGADIQYF. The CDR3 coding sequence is TGTGCCAGCAGCGAGACTAGCGGGGCAGACATTCAGTACTTC.

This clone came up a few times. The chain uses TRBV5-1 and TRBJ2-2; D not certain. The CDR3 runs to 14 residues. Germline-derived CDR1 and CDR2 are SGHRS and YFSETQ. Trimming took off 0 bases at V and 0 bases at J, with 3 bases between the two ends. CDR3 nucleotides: TGCGCCAGCAGCTTGGATGCGAACACCGGGGAGCTGTTTTTT. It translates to CASSLDANTGELFF.

The CDR3 is CATAWINTGELFF. Written as DNA, the CDR3 is TGTGCCACCGCGTGGATCAACACCGGGGAGCTGTTTTTT. The chain has TRBV6-5 and TRBJ2-2; D unresolved. The CDR3 sequence is 13 residues long. CDR1 and CDR2 (germline): MNHEY, SVGAGI. The germline V and J ends were trimmed by 10 bases and 2 bases, with 11 bases remaining between them.

CDR3 in DNA: TGTGCCAGCAGTCGCGGACAGGGGGCTAACACCGGGGAGCTGTTTTTT. This gives the protein CASSRGQGANTGELFF. The V gene is TRBV7-3, the J gene TRBJ2-2; 11 bases are a match to TRBD1. CDR1 and CDR2 from the germline V gene are SGHTA and FQGTGA. The CDR3 sequence is 16 residues long. With V trimmed by 6 bases and J by 2 bases, 5 bases remained unmatched.

CDR3 region: CAPTQGAYTFF. CDR3 nucleotide sequence: TGTGCCCCCACCCAGGGGGCGTATACTTTCTTT. The chain couples TRBV24-1 to TRBJ1-1, with 8 bases matching TRBD1. This CDR3 region has 11 residues. Germline V CDR1 and CDR2: KGHDR, SFDVKD. V shed 12 bases and J 12 bases; nucleotides not matched to a gene: 11.

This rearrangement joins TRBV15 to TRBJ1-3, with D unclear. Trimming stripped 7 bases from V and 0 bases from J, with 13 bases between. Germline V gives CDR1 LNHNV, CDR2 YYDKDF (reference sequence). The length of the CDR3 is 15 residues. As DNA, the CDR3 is TGTGCCACCAACGCAGGATCTCCCTCTGGAAACACCATATATTTT. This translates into CATNAGSPSGNTIYF.

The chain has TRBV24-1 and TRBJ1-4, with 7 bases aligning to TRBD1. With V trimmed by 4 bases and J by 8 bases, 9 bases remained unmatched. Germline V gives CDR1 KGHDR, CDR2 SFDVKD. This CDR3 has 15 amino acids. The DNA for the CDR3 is TGTGCCACCAGTGACCCAGGGGGTGGAGAGGAAAAACTGTTTTTT. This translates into CATSDPGGGEEKLFF.

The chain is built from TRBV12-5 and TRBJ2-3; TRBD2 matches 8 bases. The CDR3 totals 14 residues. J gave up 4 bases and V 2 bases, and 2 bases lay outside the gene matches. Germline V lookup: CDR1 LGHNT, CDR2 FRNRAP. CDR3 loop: CASGLSGSADTQYF. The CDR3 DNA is TGTGCTAGTGGTTTGAGCGGGAGTGCAGATACGCAGTATTTT.

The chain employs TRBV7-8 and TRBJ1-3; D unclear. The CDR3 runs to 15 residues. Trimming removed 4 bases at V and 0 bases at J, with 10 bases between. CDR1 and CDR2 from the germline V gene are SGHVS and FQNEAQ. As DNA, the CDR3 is TGTGCCAGCAGCTCCGGACTCTACTCTGGAAACACCATATATTTT. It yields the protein CASSSGLYSGNTIYF.

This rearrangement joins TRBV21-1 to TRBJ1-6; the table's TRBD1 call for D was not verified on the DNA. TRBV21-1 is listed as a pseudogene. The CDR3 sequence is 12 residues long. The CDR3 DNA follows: TGTGCCAGCAGGACAGGGGTCTCACCCCTCCACTTT. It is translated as CASRTGVSPLHF.

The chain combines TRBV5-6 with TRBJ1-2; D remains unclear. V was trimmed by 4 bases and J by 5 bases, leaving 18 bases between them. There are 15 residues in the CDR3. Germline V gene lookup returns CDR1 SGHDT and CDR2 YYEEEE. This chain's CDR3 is CASSDGPSNVYGYTF. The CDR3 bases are TGTGCCAGCAGCGATGGACCGAGTAACGTTTATGGCTACACCTTC.